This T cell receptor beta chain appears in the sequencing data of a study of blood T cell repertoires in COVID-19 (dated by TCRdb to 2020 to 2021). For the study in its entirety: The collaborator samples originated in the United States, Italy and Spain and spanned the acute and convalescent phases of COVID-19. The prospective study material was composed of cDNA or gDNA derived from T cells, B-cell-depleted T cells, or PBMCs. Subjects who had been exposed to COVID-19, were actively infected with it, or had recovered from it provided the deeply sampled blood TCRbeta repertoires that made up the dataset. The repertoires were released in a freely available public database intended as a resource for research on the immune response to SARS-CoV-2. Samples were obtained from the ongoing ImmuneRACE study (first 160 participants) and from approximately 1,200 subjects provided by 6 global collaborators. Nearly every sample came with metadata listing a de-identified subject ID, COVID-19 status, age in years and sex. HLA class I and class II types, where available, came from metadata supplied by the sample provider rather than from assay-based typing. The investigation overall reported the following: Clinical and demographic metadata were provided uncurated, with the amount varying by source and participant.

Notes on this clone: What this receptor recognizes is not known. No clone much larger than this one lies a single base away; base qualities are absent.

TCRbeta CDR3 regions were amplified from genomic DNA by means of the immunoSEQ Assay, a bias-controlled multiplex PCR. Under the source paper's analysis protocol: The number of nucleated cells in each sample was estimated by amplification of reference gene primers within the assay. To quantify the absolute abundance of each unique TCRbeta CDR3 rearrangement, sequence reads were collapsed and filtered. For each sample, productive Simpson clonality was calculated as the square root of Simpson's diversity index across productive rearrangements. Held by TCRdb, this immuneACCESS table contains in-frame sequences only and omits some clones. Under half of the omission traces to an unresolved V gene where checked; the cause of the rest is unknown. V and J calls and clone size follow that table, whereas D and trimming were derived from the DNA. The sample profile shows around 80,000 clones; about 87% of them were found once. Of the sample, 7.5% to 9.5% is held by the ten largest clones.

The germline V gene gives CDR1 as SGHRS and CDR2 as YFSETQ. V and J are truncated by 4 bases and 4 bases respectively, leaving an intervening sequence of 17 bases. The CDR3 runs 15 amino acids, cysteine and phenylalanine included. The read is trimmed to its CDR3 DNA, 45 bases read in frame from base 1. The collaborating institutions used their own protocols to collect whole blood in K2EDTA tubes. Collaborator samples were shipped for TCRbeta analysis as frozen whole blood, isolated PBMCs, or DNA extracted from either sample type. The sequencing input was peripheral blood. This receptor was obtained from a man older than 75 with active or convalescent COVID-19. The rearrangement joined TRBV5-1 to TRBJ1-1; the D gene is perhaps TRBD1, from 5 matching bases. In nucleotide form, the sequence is TGCGCCAGCAGCGAAGCATTAGGGGTGGCCACTGAAGCTTTCTTT. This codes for CASSEALGVATEAFF.